This TCR beta chain derives from a study of cytomegalovirus exposure and HLA in healthy donors. 60 Vbeta and 13 Jbeta primers were used in PCR. The repertoire was sequenced with immunoSEQ multiplex PCR; TCRdb's copy has only in-frame clones and lacks some. The repertoire holds approximately 150,000 clones, with roughly 78% as singletons. Sequenced input: PBMCs. The origin of this receptor is a woman between 45 and 60 years old in good health and CMV-seropositive.

Here the CDR3 reads CASSRGQGNTEAFF. The CDR3 DNA is TGTGCCAGCAGTAGGGGACAGGGGAACACTGAAGCTTTCTTT. The chain couples TRBV2 to TRBJ1-1, with 9 bases matching TRBD1. This CDR3 is built from 14 residues. J gave up 1 base and V 5 bases, and 2 bases lay outside the gene matches. Germline CDR1 SNHLY, CDR2 FYNNEI.